The following is a T cell receptor beta chain sequence with its context. This record belongs to a study of blood T cell repertoires in COVID-19. Study background: T cells, B-cell-depleted T cells, or PBMCs supplied cDNA or gDNA.

Libraries were prepared by immunoSEQ multiplex PCR; TCRdb keeps only in-frame clonotypes and omits some of them. The sample has under 85,000 clones, about 88% seen once; the top ten hold 9.5% to 15%. The TCR sequence derives from a man in his sixties or seventies with active or convalescent COVID-19. The sequenced sample was peripheral blood.

This CDR3 is CATSDFGQAAETQYF. CDR3 nucleotide sequence: TGTGCCACCAGTGATTTTGGACAGGCAGCGGAGACCCAGTACTTC. The chain uses TRBV24-1 and TRBJ2-5, with 7 bases identical to TRBD1. Losses at the gene ends were 1 base for V and 5 bases for J; bases not matched to a gene: 6. This CDR3 comprises 15 residues. Germline CDR1 KGHDR, CDR2 SFDVKD.